Listed below are T cell receptor beta chains from one sample, sequenced in a study of T cell responses to AZD1222 COVID-19 vaccine. TCRdb keeps only in-frame clones here, not all; method: immunoSEQ multiplex PCR. Here the sample spans roughly 130,000 clones, 80% to 90% being singletons. Sequenced here: peripheral blood, sampled on day 0 of AZD1222 vaccination. The receptors come from an adult in good health. CDR3s include the opening cysteine and the closing phenylalanine or tryptophan. A D gene is named only where the DNA matches it firmly. Clone size is shown for a subset of rows, as once, few, many or a class of expanded clone.

V: TRBV20-1; J: TRBJ1-2; size: NA; D: NA; CDR3: CSASLGVAYGYTF; DNA: TGCAGTGCTAGTCTCGGGGTGGCCTATGGCTACACCTTC
V: TRBV29-1; J: TRBJ2-5; size: NA; D: NA; CDR3: CSALTTQETQYF; DNA: TGCAGCGCCCTGACGACTCAAGAGACCCAGTACTTC
V: TRBV12-1; J: TRBJ2-1; size: once; D: NA; CDR3: CASSFEPPGGLGKRECNEQFF; DNA: TGTGCCAGCAGCTTTGAACCCCCCGGGGGACTTGGGAAGCGGGAGTGCAATGAGCAGTTCTTC
V: TRBV3-1/TRBV3-2; J: TRBJ2-2; size: few; D: NA; CDR3: CASSRRYLVSGTSTGELFF; DNA: TGTGCCAGCAGCCGCAGGTACCTGGTGAGCGGGACAAGCACCGGGGAGCTGTTTTTT
V: TRBV23-1; J: TRBJ2-1; size: NA; D: NA; CDR3: CASSLRREASSSYNEQFF; DNA: TGCGCCAGCAGTCTAAGGAGGGAGGCCTCAAGCTCCTACAATGAGCAGTTCTTC
V: TRBV18; J: TRBJ1-4; size: NA; D: NA; CDR3: CASSPLRAARQNEKLFF; DNA: TGTGCCAGCTCACCACTCAGGGCTGCAAGGCAAAATGAAAAACTGTTTTTT
V: TRBV21-1; J: TRBJ1-2; size: NA; D: NA; CDR3: CASSKRTGSYYGYTF; DNA: TGTGCCAGCAGCAAACGGACAGGTTCCTACTATGGCTACACCTTC
V: TRBV24-1; J: TRBJ2-5; size: NA; D: NA; CDR3: CATSGGETQYF; DNA: TGTGCCACCAGTGGCGGGGAGACCCAGTACTTC
V: TRBV9; J: TRBJ1-6; size: NA; D: NA; CDR3: CASSVTPGSNSPLHF; DNA: TGTGCCAGCAGCGTAACACCCGGTAGTAATTCACCCCTCCACTTT
V: TRBV6-6; J: TRBJ2-7; size: once; D: TRBD1; CDR3: CASSQSTGNEQYF; DNA: TGTGCCAGCAGCCAATCGACAGGGAACGAGCAGTACTTC
V: TRBV6-5; J: TRBJ2-7; size: once; D: TRBD1; CDR3: CASSYSRTGLAEQYF; DNA: TGTGCCAGCAGTTACTCGAGGACAGGTCTAGCCGAGCAGTACTTC
V: TRBV24-1; J: TRBJ2-3; size: NA; D: TRBD1; CDR3: CATSGGQGTDTQYF; DNA: TGTGCCACCAGTGGTGGACAGGGTACAGATACGCAGTATTTT
V: TRBV7-2; J: TRBJ1-5; size: NA; D: NA; CDR3: CASSQGTPSPPQHF; DNA: TGTGCCAGCAGCCAGGGGACCCCTTCACCGCCCCAGCATTTT
V: TRBV2; J: TRBJ1-1; size: NA; D: NA; CDR3: CASSEALQGEAFF; DNA: TGTGCCAGCAGTGAAGCGCTTCAGGGTGAAGCTTTCTTT
V: TRBV6-5; J: TRBJ2-5; size: NA; D: TRBD1; CDR3: CASNRDRDETQYF; DNA: TGTGCCAGCAACAGGGACAGGGATGAGACCCAGTACTTC
V: TRBV14; J: TRBJ2-5; size: NA; D: TRBD2; CDR3: CASSPGLAGGPRETQYF; DNA: TGTGCCAGCAGCCCCGGACTAGCGGGGGGGCCGAGGGAGACCCAGTACTTC
V: TRBV19; J: TRBJ2-6; size: NA; D: NA; CDR3: CASNAGSSGANVLTF; DNA: TGTGCCAGTAATGCAGGCAGCTCTGGGGCCAACGTCCTGACTTTC
V: TRBV7-2; J: TRBJ2-7; size: NA; D: NA; CDR3: CASSFEVTYEQYF; DNA: TGTGCCAGCAGCTTTGAGGTAACCTACGAGCAGTACTTC
V: TRBV6-5; J: TRBJ1-2; size: NA; D: NA; CDR3: CASSYSGGDYGYTF; DNA: TGTGCCAGCAGTTACTCCGGGGGTGACTATGGCTACACCTTC
V: TRBV10-1; J: TRBJ1-3; size: NA; D: NA; CDR3: CASSDTGSSSGNTIYF; DNA: TGCGCCAGCAGTGATACAGGCTCGTCCTCTGGAAACACCATATATTTT
V: TRBV7-9; J: TRBJ1-2; size: few; D: NA; CDR3: CASSLSGGNYGYTF; DNA: TGTGCCAGCAGCCTCTCCGGCGGTAACTATGGCTACACCTTC
V: TRBV29-1; J: TRBJ2-7; size: NA; D: NA; CDR3: CSVEVDRPYEQYF; DNA: TGCAGCGTTGAAGTAGACAGGCCATACGAGCAGTACTTC
V: TRBV18; J: TRBJ1-6; size: NA; D: TRBD1; CDR3: CASSPPVQGPRSPLHF; DNA: TGTGCCAGCTCACCACCGGTACAGGGGCCGCGTTCACCCCTCCACTTT
V: TRBV6-5; J: TRBJ2-1; size: few; D: NA; CDR3: CASSYLEWNEQFF; DNA: TGTGCCAGCAGTTACTTGGAGTGGAATGAGCAGTTCTTC
V: TRBV24-1; J: TRBJ1-5; size: NA; D: TRBD1; CDR3: CATSEAGTGISNQPQHF; DNA: TGTGCCACCAGTGAAGCCGGGACAGGGATTAGCAATCAGCCCCAGCATTTT
V: TRBV11-1; J: TRBJ2-5; size: once; D: TRBD2; CDR3: CASSPRAGGSQETQYF; DNA: TGTGCCAGCAGCCCGCGGGCGGGGGGGTCCCAAGAGACCCAGTACTTC
V: TRBV5-1; J: TRBJ2-2; size: NA; D: TRBD1; CDR3: CASSWADRGRSGELFF; DNA: TGCGCCAGCAGCTGGGCGGACAGGGGGCGTTCCGGGGAGCTGTTTTTT
V: TRBV19; J: TRBJ1-5; size: NA; D: TRBD1; CDR3: CASSVLSGTGNQPQHF; DNA: TGTGCCAGTAGTGTCCTCTCCGGGACAGGCAATCAGCCCCAGCATTTT
V: TRBV18; J: TRBJ2-3; size: once; D: NA; CDR3: CASSPTGGTDTQYF; DNA: TGTGCCAGCTCACCAACGGGGGGCACAGATACGCAGTATTTT
V: TRBV5-1; J: TRBJ2-7; size: NA; D: NA; CDR3: CASSFRPDYEQYF; DNA: TGCGCCAGCAGCTTTCGGCCGGACTACGAGCAGTACTTC
V: TRBV11-2; J: TRBJ1-3; size: NA; D: NA; CDR3: CASSLGGNTIYF; DNA: TGTGCCAGCAGCTTAGGGGGAAACACCATATATTTT
V: TRBV4-3; J: TRBJ1-1; size: NA; D: NA; CDR3: CASSRAELNTEAFF; DNA: TGCGCCAGCAGCCGGGCAGAGCTTAACACTGAAGCTTTCTTT
V: TRBV15; J: TRBJ2-2; size: few; D: NA; CDR3: CATSRRAELNTGELFF; DNA: TGTGCCACCAGCAGGAGGGCGGAGTTGAACACCGGGGAGCTGTTTTTT
V: TRBV15; J: TRBJ1-2; size: NA; D: TRBD1; CDR3: CATSRDPRDRGLDGYTF; DNA: TGTGCCACCAGCAGAGATCCACGGGACAGGGGGCTCGATGGCTACACCTTC
V: TRBV3-1/TRBV3-2; J: TRBJ1-2; size: NA; D: NA; CDR3: CASSQGKGEDSAAGYTF; DNA: TGTGCCAGCAGCCAAGGCAAGGGGGAGGATTCGGCTGCTGGCTACACCTTC
V: TRBV18; J: TRBJ2-5; size: NA; D: NA; CDR3: CASSPSETQYF; DNA: TGTGCCAGCTCACCAAGCGAGACCCAGTACTTC
V: TRBV9; J: TRBJ2-7; size: NA; D: NA; CDR3: CASSVSGNSYEQYF; DNA: TGTGCCAGCAGCGTCTCAGGGAACTCCTACGAGCAGTACTTC
V: TRBV5-4; J: TRBJ1-2; size: once; D: NA; CDR3: CASSLWSRQAYGYTF; DNA: TGTGCCAGCAGCTTGTGGAGCCGGCAGGCGTATGGCTACACCTTC
V: TRBV28; J: TRBJ2-7; size: NA; D: TRBD1; CDR3: CASSPPTGARFSYEQYF; DNA: TGTGCCAGCAGTCCCCCGACAGGGGCCAGATTTTCGTACGAGCAGTACTTC
V: TRBV5-1; J: TRBJ1-4; size: NA; D: NA; CDR3: CASSSDSTNEKLFF; DNA: TGCGCCAGCAGCTCGGACAGTACTAATGAAAAACTGTTTTTT
V: TRBV5-8; J: TRBJ2-5; size: NA; D: TRBD2; CDR3: CASSLGHTSGGARETQYF; DNA: TGTGCCAGCAGCTTGGGACATACTAGCGGGGGGGCCCGGGAGACCCAGTACTTC
V: TRBV7-2; J: TRBJ2-1; size: NA; D: TRBD2; CDR3: CASSFSAGAYNEQFF; DNA: TGTGCCAGCAGCTTTTCGGCGGGGGCCTACAATGAGCAGTTCTTC
V: TRBV20-1; J: TRBJ1-1; size: NA; D: NA; CDR3: CSASRPRTNTEAFF; DNA: TGCAGTGCTAGTCGCCCCAGGACTAACACTGAAGCTTTCTTT
V: TRBV4-2; J: TRBJ1-2; size: once; D: TRBD1; CDR3: CASSGIQGAYGYTF; DNA: TGTGCCAGCAGCGGAATACAGGGGGCTTATGGCTACACCTTC
V: TRBV19; J: TRBJ1-2; size: NA; D: NA; CDR3: CASSIDLRGLGGYTF; DNA: TGTGCCAGTAGTATAGATCTCCGGGGGCTGGGTGGCTACACCTTC
V: TRBV7-2; J: TRBJ1-3; size: NA; D: TRBD1; CDR3: CASSLAGTASSGNTIYF; DNA: TGTGCCAGCAGCTTAGCAGGGACAGCAAGCTCTGGAAACACCATATATTTT
V: TRBV10-2; J: TRBJ1-5; size: NA; D: TRBD1; CDR3: CASSRRGLTGEGNQPQHF; DNA: TGCGCCAGCAGTCGCCGGGGACTTACAGGGGAAGGCAATCAGCCCCAGCATTTT
V: TRBV7-6; J: TRBJ2-1; size: NA; D: TRBD2; CDR3: CASSQGLAGGGNEQFF; DNA: TGTGCCAGCAGCCAAGGACTAGCGGGAGGGGGAAATGAGCAGTTCTTC
V: TRBV30; J: TRBJ1-2; size: NA; D: NA; CDR3: CAWSVARLGGYTF; DNA: TGTGCCTGGAGTGTTGCCAGGCTGGGCGGCTACACCTTC